These T cell receptor beta chains were read from a single sample in a study of blood T cell repertoires in COVID-19. Produced via immunoSEQ multiplex PCR; TCRdb's table is partial and in-frame only. The data hold over 400,000 clones, with approximately 83% observed a single time. The specimen was peripheral blood. These TCRs come from a human donor in a cohort sampled during active COVID-19. Both conserved end residues are part of each CDR3. Each record gives: V gene, J gene, D gene, clone size, CDR3 DNA, CDR3 protein. A D gene is named only where the DNA matches it firmly. Clone sizes are given selectively: once, few, many, or a class where the clone is expanded.

>TRBV2|TRBJ2-1|.|.
TGTGCCAGCAGTGAAGTGGGCGGGCGCTACAATGAGCAGTTCTTC
CASSEVGGRYNEQFF
>TRBV6-5|TRBJ1-2|.|.
TGTGCCAGCAGTTACGCCCACCGGAGGGACTATGGCTACACCTTC
CASSYAHRRDYGYTF
>TRBV29-1|TRBJ2-7|TRBD1|once
TGCAGCGTAGCAACCGGGACAGATCCATTGAGAGAGCAGTACTTC
CSVATGTDPLREQYF
>TRBV29-1|TRBJ1-1|.|once
TGCAGCGTTGAAGTCTGGGGAGTTTTCACTGAAGCTTTCTTT
CSVEVWGVFTEAFF
>TRBV30|TRBJ2-3|.|.
TGTGCCTGCCGGGGGGCGGGGGATACGCAGTATTTT
CACRGAGDTQYF
>TRBV6-5|TRBJ2-2|TRBD2|.
TGTGCCAGCAGCCCCCGGGAGGGATACGGCGGGGAGCTGTTTTTT
CASSPREGYGGELFF
>TRBV4-1|TRBJ2-1|.|.
TGCGCCAGCAGCCAAGTCCTCCCCCATGAGCAGTTCTTC
CASSQVLPHEQFF
>TRBV28|TRBJ2-3|TRBD1|.
TGTGCCAGCAGTTTAGACAGGGGGCGTCTAGATACGCAGTATTTT
CASSLDRGRLDTQYF
>TRBV27|TRBJ2-1|.|.
TGTGCCAGCAGTTCGGTCATCTCCTACAATGAGCAGTTCTTC
CASSSVISYNEQFF
>TRBV7-9|TRBJ2-2|.|.
TGTGCCAGCAGCCCCATAGCCCGTAACACCGGGGAGCTGTTTTTT
CASSPIARNTGELFF
>TRBV27|TRBJ1-2|.|.
TGTGCCAGCAGTTTATCGAGGAACGGGGGCTACACCTTC
CASSLSRNGGYTF
>TRBV30|TRBJ2-3|TRBD2|.
TGTGCCGGTAGGACTAGCTGGAGCACAGATACGCAGTATTTT
CAGRTSWSTDTQYF
>TRBV2|TRBJ1-4|TRBD1|.
TGTGCCAGCACCGATGGACAGGCAGTCGAAAAACTGTTTTTT
CASTDGQAVEKLFF
>TRBV5-1|TRBJ2-1|TRBD2|.
TGCGCCAGCAGCTTGGATAGCGGGAACTACAATGAGCAGTTCTTC
CASSLDSGNYNEQFF
>TRBV3-1/TRBV3-2|TRBJ1-2|.|.
TGTGCCAGCAGCCAAGCACAGGGTAGAGGCTACACCTTC
CASSQAQGRGYTF
>TRBV27|TRBJ1-1|.|.
TGTGCCAGCAGTTTATCGGGAGGTTGGGGTGAAGCTTTCTTT
CASSLSGGWGEAFF
>TRBV7-2|TRBJ2-1|TRBD2|.
TGTGCCGGCGCTGTCGGGAGGGAAGGGGGCAATGAGCAGTTCTTC
CAGAVGREGGNEQFF
>TRBV11-2|TRBJ2-7|TRBD1|.
TGTGCCAGCAGCTTACGGACAGGGGCTGCGTACGAGCAGTACTTC
CASSLRTGAAYEQYF
>TRBV6-6|TRBJ1-2|.|once
TGTGCCAGCAGTCTGGAGGGGCTTCCCTATGGCTACACCTTC
CASSLEGLPYGYTF
>TRBV6-5|TRBJ1-4|TRBD1|.
TGTGCCAGCAGCTATCTACAGGGGGCATTAGAAAAACTGTTTTTT
CASSYLQGALEKLFF
>TRBV25-1|TRBJ2-1|.|.
TGTGCCAGCAGTGATACGGGAGACCTCGGCAATGAGCAGTTCTTC
CASSDTGDLGNEQFF
>TRBV4-1|TRBJ2-1|TRBD2|.
TGCGCCAGCAGCCATCGACTAGCGGGAGATAAATTTTTTAGGCAGTTCTTC
CASSHRLAGDKFFRQFF
>TRBV6-4|TRBJ2-3|TRBD2|.
TGTGCCAGCAGCTCGGGACTAGCGGGAGCTTCCCCCGGTACGCAGTATTTT
CASSSGLAGASPGTQYF
>TRBV11-2|TRBJ2-1|.|.
TGTGCCAGCAGATCCCCCGGGGATGGAGGCGTATACAATGAGCAGTTCTTC
CASRSPGDGGVYNEQFF
>TRBV19|TRBJ1-5|TRBD1|.
TGTGCCAGTAGTATTGAGACAGGGTACAATCAGCCCCAGCATTTT
CASSIETGYNQPQHF
>TRBV5-1|TRBJ2-1|TRBD2|.
TGCGCCAGCAGCCCTACTAGCGGGAGCTGGAATGAGCAGTTCTTC
CASSPTSGSWNEQFF
>TRBV9|TRBJ2-5|TRBD1|.
TGTGCCAGCAGCTCCAGACAGGGGGCCGTAGGAGAGACCCAGTACTTC
CASSSRQGAVGETQYF
>TRBV11-1|TRBJ2-7|.|.
TGTGCCAGCCGCCAGTCGGGTAGAGATCTCTACGAGCAGTACTTC
CASRQSGRDLYEQYF
>TRBV7-3|TRBJ2-5|.|.
TGTGCCAGCAGCTCGGTACGGGGGGAGACCCAGTACTTC
CASSSVRGETQYF
>TRBV2|TRBJ2-7|.|.
TGTGCCAGCAGGACCGGACAGATAACTTACGAGCAGTACTTC
CASRTGQITYEQYF
>TRBV25-1|TRBJ1-5|TRBD1|.
TGTGCCAGCAGTAGACAGGGGACCAATCAGCCCCAGCATTTT
CASSRQGTNQPQHF
>TRBV6-5|TRBJ1-1|TRBD1|once
TGTGCCAGCAGCCCGGACAGGGACTGGACTGAAGCTTTCTTT
CASSPDRDWTEAFF
>TRBV5-1|TRBJ2-7|.|.
TGCGCCAGCAGCTCTAATGATGACAGCTACGAGCAGTACTTC
CASSSNDDSYEQYF
>TRBV19|TRBJ1-1|.|.
TGTGCCAGTAGTATAGATCATCAGGGGAACACTGAAGCTTTCTTT
CASSIDHQGNTEAFF
>TRBV7-2|TRBJ1-3|.|few
TGTGCCAGCAGCTTAATCCCATGGCAAGCGGGAAACACCATATATTTT
CASSLIPWQAGNTIYF
>TRBV6-5|TRBJ2-3|.|.
TGTGCCAGCGGGGGGAAGGGGGATACGCAGTATTTT
CASGGKGDTQYF
>TRBV5-1|TRBJ2-3|TRBD2|.
TGCGCCAGCAGCTTGAGCGGGAGGGCCGTAGATACGCAGTATTTT
CASSLSGRAVDTQYF
>TRBV29-1|TRBJ1-1|TRBD1|.
TGCAGCGCTCTGACAGGGGCCTACACTGAAGCTTTCTTT
CSALTGAYTEAFF
>TRBV5-6|TRBJ2-3|TRBD2|.
TGTGCCAGCAGCTTGACCGGGAGGGTCACAGATACGCAGTATTTT
CASSLTGRVTDTQYF
>TRBV7-3|TRBJ2-1|.|.
TGTGCCAGCAGCTTCAGGGGAATTCTGGATGAGCAGTTCTTC
CASSFRGILDEQFF
>TRBV27|TRBJ2-7|TRBD1|.
TGTGCCAGCAGTCCCCGTGGACAGGGATCCTACGAGCAGTACTTC
CASSPRGQGSYEQYF